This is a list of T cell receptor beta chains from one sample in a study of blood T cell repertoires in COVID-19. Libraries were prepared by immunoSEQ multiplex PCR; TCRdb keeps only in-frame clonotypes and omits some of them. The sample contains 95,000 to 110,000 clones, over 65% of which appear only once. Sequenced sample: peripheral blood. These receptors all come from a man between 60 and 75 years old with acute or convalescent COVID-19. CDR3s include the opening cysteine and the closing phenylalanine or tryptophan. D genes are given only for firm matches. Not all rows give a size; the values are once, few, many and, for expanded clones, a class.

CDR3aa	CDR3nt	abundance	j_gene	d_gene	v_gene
CASSSAKGANYGYTF	TGTGCCAGCAGCTCGGCTAAGGGAGCTAACTATGGCTACACCTTC	NA	TRBJ1-2	NA	TRBV7-2
CATSGSSYEQYF	TGTGCCACCTCGGGGAGCTCCTACGAGCAGTACTTC	NA	TRBJ2-7	NA	TRBV2
CASSGIGGLANTGELFF	TGTGCCAGTAGTGGGATAGGGGGATTGGCGAACACCGGGGAGCTGTTTTTT	NA	TRBJ2-2	NA	TRBV19
CASSSLLAGAYNEQFF	TGTGCCAGCAGTTCCCTACTAGCGGGAGCCTACAATGAGCAGTTCTTC	NA	TRBJ2-1	TRBD2	TRBV28
CASSTEQGARSGELFF	TGTGCCAGCAGCACGGAACAGGGGGCGCGGTCCGGGGAGCTGTTTTTT	NA	TRBJ2-2	TRBD1	TRBV5-4
CASSLGQGSPFSNQPQHF	TGTGCCAGCAGCTTAGGGCAGGGGTCTCCTTTTAGCAATCAGCCCCAGCATTTT	NA	TRBJ1-5	NA	TRBV7-8
CASSLERAIETQYF	TGTGCCAGCAGCTTAGAGCGGGCAATTGAGACCCAGTACTTC	NA	TRBJ2-5	NA	TRBV7-2
CASSPPGTGFSGANVLTF	TGTGCCAGCTCACCCCCCGGGACAGGGTTCTCTGGGGCCAACGTCCTGACTTTC	NA	TRBJ2-6	TRBD1	TRBV18
CASRLLAGGPGELFF	TGTGCAAGTCGCTTACTAGCGGGAGGGCCCGGGGAGCTGTTTTTT	many	TRBJ2-2	NA	TRBV12-2
CASLRQGNEQFF	TGTGCCAGCCTCCGACAGGGGAATGAGCAGTTCTTC	NA	TRBJ2-1	TRBD1	TRBV11-3
CASSQGAGVVNEQFF	TGTGCCAGCTCACAGGGAGCGGGAGTAGTTAATGAGCAGTTCTTC	NA	TRBJ2-1	TRBD2	TRBV18
CASSLSSGIETQYF	TGTGCCAGCAGCTTAAGTAGCGGGATAGAGACCCAGTACTTC	NA	TRBJ2-5	TRBD2	TRBV7-3
CASSLATGQGGNTIYF	TGTGCCAGCAGTTTAGCAACGGGACAGGGTGGAAACACCATATATTTT	NA	TRBJ1-3	TRBD1	TRBV7-2
CASRTGGGGGYTF	TGTGCCAGCAGGACAGGGGGCGGTGGTGGCTACACCTTC	NA	TRBJ1-2	TRBD1	TRBV6-5
CASSQESDRKLFF	TGCGCCAGCAGCCAAGAATCCGACAGGAAACTGTTTTTT	NA	TRBJ1-4	NA	TRBV4-1